This T cell receptor (beta chain) derives from a study of cytomegalovirus exposure and HLA in healthy donors. PCR primers comprised 60 Vbeta and 13 Jbeta primers. Libraries were prepared by immunoSEQ multiplex PCR; TCRdb keeps only in-frame clonotypes and omits some of them. The table lists 170,000 or so clones, 70% to 75% of them singletons. The germline V gene encodes CDR1 MDHEN and CDR2 SYDVKM. V shed 7 bases, J shed 3 bases, and the junction held 13 bases outside the gene matches. This CDR3 is built from 16 residues. Specimen: PBMCs. The receptor comes from a male donor in good health and CMV-seronegative. The chain joins TRBV28 to TRBJ2-7, with TRBD1 identical over 9 bases. The CDR3 DNA sequence: TGTGCCAGCACCCTCACGCCGGGACAGGGTAGCTACGAGCAGTACTTC. Amino acid sequence: CASTLTPGQGSYEQYF.